This is a list of T cell receptor beta chains from one sample in a study of identical twins. TCRdb used MiXCR to reprocess the 5' RACE reads, holding one entry per CDR3 protein. The sample carries about 190,000 distinct CDR3 sequences, approximately 16% recorded once. This sample also belongs to another study, concerning T cells expressing NK-cell markers.

Sequencing was done on a sample of CD8+ T cells sorted from blood. The receptors were gathered from a woman between 18 and 29 years old in good health. Each CDR3 is given with its conserved first and last residue. Part of the rows lack a size; the others show once, few, many or a class for expanded clones.

TRBV20-1 NA CSARDPAGGAGNEQFF
TRBV7-9 NA CASSRLARGDTQYF
TRBV7-9 few CASSPPFANEQFF
TRBV5-6 few CASSLALAGRTGELFF
TRBV7-9 few CASSAERGDGYTF
TRBV29-1 NA CSVVISGAVSYEQYF
TRBV7-9 NA CASSLTPSSYEQYF
TRBV23-1 NA CASSQGDAGGPRNEQFF
TRBV10-3 few CAISGATQQGGSDHGANVLTF
TRBV4-3 NA CASSQRWSGRGEQYF
TRBV6-6 few CASSPQYEQYF
TRBV4-3 few CASSQEGRGFYEQYF
TRBV10-3 NA CAIPSGSGEQYF
TRBV7-6 few CASSLTRSEQFF
TRBV20-1 NA CCAREGLAVLETQYF
TRBV7-9 NA CASSARAAMYEQYF
TRBV7-9 NA CASSNQGTGDTEAFF
TRBV6-5 few CASSFGGALGTYNSPLHF
TRBV4-2 NA CASSPFEGDSGNTIYF
TRBV20-1 few CSARGRAVSTDTQYF
TRBV9 NA CASSGPLAGGDTDTQYF
TRBV18 many CASSPPLAGGSEENIQYF
TRBV12-3/TRBV12-4 few CASKGLAITGELFF
TRBV15 few CATSAWGKDPEAFF
TRBV29-1 few CSVRGLILAGGGNEQFF
TRBV27 few CASSFRGGSSYNEQFF
TRBV12-3/TRBV12-4 NA CAPNRPGLTTDTQYF
TRBV6-2/TRBV6-3 NA CASSYGLATYEQYF
TRBV6-1 few CASSTRTGGYTF
TRBV5-5 few CASSLNEGRYNTEAFF
TRBV29-1 few CSVVLPGSADTQYF
TRBV6-1 NA CASRHRTSAGYEQYF
TRBV6-2/TRBV6-3 once CASSPGIHEQYF